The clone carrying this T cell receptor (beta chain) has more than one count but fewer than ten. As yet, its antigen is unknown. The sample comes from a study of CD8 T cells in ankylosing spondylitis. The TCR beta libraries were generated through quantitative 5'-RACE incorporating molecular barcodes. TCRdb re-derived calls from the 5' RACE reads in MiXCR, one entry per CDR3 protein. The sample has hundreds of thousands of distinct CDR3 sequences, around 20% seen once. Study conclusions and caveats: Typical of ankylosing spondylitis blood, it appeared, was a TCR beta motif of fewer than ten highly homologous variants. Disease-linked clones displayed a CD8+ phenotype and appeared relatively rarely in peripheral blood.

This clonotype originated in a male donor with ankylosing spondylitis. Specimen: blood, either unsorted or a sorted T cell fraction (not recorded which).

CDR3 DNA sequence: TGCAGTGCTAGTTCTGTATGGGGCTACGAGCAGTACTTC. Its translation is CSASSVWGYEQYF. The chain employs TRBV20-1 and TRBJ2-7, with D unresolved. Deletions cut 3 bases from V and 3 bases from J, with 12 bases between. Germline V gene data show CDR1 as DFQATT and CDR2 as SNEGSKA (reference sequence). The CDR3 runs 13 residues.